What follows are 10 T cell receptor beta chains derived from one specimen sequenced in a study of T cells in localized non-small cell lung cancer. The assay was immunoSEQ multiplex PCR, and TCRdb's table has in-frame clones only and misses some. The sample holds around 78,000 clones, approximately 80% seen once. The specimen comprised peripheral blood, sampled before any cancer treatment. These receptor sequences come from a female donor at least 60 years old with stage I lung adenocarcinoma.

The rearrangement joins TRBV4-3 to TRBJ2-3; D possibly corresponds to TRBD2 (6 bases). V lost 0 bases, J lost 1 base, and 8 bases lay in between. The CDR3 extends over 15 amino acids. The germline V gene encodes CDR1 LGHNA and CDR2 YSLEER. The CDR3 nucleotides read TGCGCCAGCAGCCAAGAGTTAGCGGGCACAGATACGCAGTATTTT. Amino acid sequence: CASSQELAGTDTQYF.

This clone was counted a single time. The genes are TRBV5-8 and TRBJ1-2, with 7 bases lining up with TRBD1. CDR3 length: 16 amino acids. V was pared by 2 bases and J by 2 bases, with 9 bases of the junction left unmatched. Germline-derived CDR1 and CDR2 are SGHTS and YDEGEE. The CDR3 sequence: CASSFSAGTANYGYTF. DNA of the CDR3: TGTGCCAGCAGCTTCAGCGCCGGGACAGCAAACTATGGCTACACCTTC.

The chain carries TRBV11-2 and TRBJ1-2; D might be TRBD1 (6 bases). CDR1 is SGHAT, CDR2 FQNNGV, per germline. V was cut by 2 bases and J by 4 bases, with 14 bases left in between. This CDR3 contains 15 residues. CDR3 region: CASSLKRQASYGYTF. CDR3 coding DNA: TGTGCCAGCAGCTTAAAGCGACAGGCCTCCTATGGCTACACCTTC.

This clone has just a few counts. The chain is built from TRBV5-1 and TRBJ1-1; the D is unclear. V was trimmed by 1 base and J by 1 base, leaving 8 bases between them. Germline CDR1 is SGHRS and CDR2 is YFSETQ. CDR3 length equals 14 residues. CDR3 coding DNA: TGCGCCAGCAGCTTGTTCCCGAGGAACACTGAAGCTTTCTTT. Protein: CASSLFPRNTEAFF.

There are a few counts of this clone. The chain recombines TRBV27 with TRBJ2-6; perhaps TRBD1 as D (6 bases). Germline V CDR1 and CDR2: MNHEY, SMNVEV (reference sequence). The length of the CDR3 is 19 residues. V was clipped by 6 bases and J by 3 bases, with 24 bases between them. The CDR3 is CASSPIPGQSGFGANVLTF. CDR3 bases: TGTGCCAGCAGCCCTATTCCCGGACAGTCGGGTTTTGGGGCCAACGTCCTGACTTTC.

The rearrangement uses TRBV5-4 and TRBJ2-3, with 8 bases identical to TRBD1. Losses at the gene ends were 3 bases for V and 0 bases for J; bases not matched to a gene: 3. Germline CDR1 reads SGHNT; CDR2 reads YYREEE (reference sequence). The CDR3 contains 15 residues. DNA of the CDR3: TGTGCCAGCAGCTCCGGGACAGGAAGCACAGATACGCAGTATTTT. Amino acid sequence: CASSSGTGSTDTQYF.

V gene TRBV19 combines with J gene TRBJ2-7, with a tentative D call TRBD1 (5 bases). Germline V gives CDR1 LNHDA, CDR2 SQIVND (reference sequence). The CDR3 spans 15 residues. V was shortened by 3 bases and J by 0 bases, with 12 bases between the two germline ends. This chain's CDR3 is CASSIDGASSYEQYF. The CDR3 DNA sequence: TGTGCCAGTAGTATCGATGGGGCTAGCTCCTACGAGCAGTACTTC.

The rearrangement uses TRBV7-2 and TRBJ2-3, with D tentatively TRBD1 or TRBD2 (5 bases each). Germline assignment: CDR1 SGHTA and CDR2 FQGNSA. V lost 2 bases, J lost 3 bases, and 12 bases lay in between. CDR3 size: 15 residues. The CDR3 DNA sequence: TGTGCCAGCAGCTTATGGGGGAGTGGGACAGATACGCAGTATTTT. Translated: CASSLWGSGTDTQYF.

The V gene is TRBV27, the J gene TRBJ2-3; the match to TRBD2 covers 12 bases. This CDR3 region has 18 residues. Losses at the gene ends were 3 bases for V and 1 base for J; bases not matched to a gene: 8. Germline assignment: CDR1 MNHEY and CDR2 SMNVEV (reference sequence). The CDR3 reads CASSFGLAGRWGTDTQYF. The CDR3 DNA is TGTGCCAGCAGTTTCGGACTAGCGGGAAGGTGGGGCACAGATACGCAGTATTTT.

The chain uses TRBV6-6 and TRBJ1-4; perhaps TRBD1 as D (5 bases). CDR1 and CDR2 from the germline V gene are MNHNY and SVGAGI (reference sequence). V lost 0 bases, J lost 13 bases, and 12 bases lay in between. This CDR3 has 13 residues. The CDR3 region is CASSYSGGGGLFF. CDR3 nucleotide sequence: TGTGCCAGCAGTTACTCTGGTGGGGGAGGACTGTTTTTT.